These T cell receptor beta chains were read from a single sample in a study of STAT5B mutations in CD4+ large granular lymphocyte leukemia. Here immunoSEQ multiplex PCR was the method, and the copy in TCRdb shows in-frame clones only, minus some. The sample holds 20,000 or so clones, roughly 84% seen once. Sequencing used CD4+ T cells from blood buffy coats. The receptor set was obtained from a human donor in good health. Each CDR3 is given with its conserved first and last residue. The D gene is left open where the match is weak. Expanded clones get a size class; other rows say once, few or many, or leave the size out.

J gene,D gene,clone size,V gene,CDR3 protein,CDR3 DNA
TRBJ2-1,TRBD2,-,TRBV7-9,CASSSGTTSYNEQFF,TGTGCCAGCAGCTCCGGGACTACCAGCTACAATGAGCAGTTCTTC
TRBJ1-5,-,-,TRBV18,CASSPPQRQGNQPQHF,TGTGCCAGCTCACCACCTCAGAGACAGGGCAATCAGCCCCAGCATTTT
TRBJ1-2,TRBD1,-,TRBV9,CASSEGGGLGYTF,TGTGCCAGCAGCGAGGGAGGGGGCTTAGGCTACACCTTC
TRBJ1-2,TRBD1,-,TRBV19,CASSARTGKGYTF,TGTGCCAGTAGTGCCCGGACAGGGAAGGGCTACACCTTC
TRBJ1-2,TRBD1,-,TRBV28,CASSVGQGMSYTF,TGTGCCAGCAGTGTGGGACAGGGAATGAGCTACACCTTC
TRBJ1-3,-,-,TRBV4-2,CASSQSLRARSGNTIYF,TGTGCCAGCAGCCAATCCCTCCGGGCGCGCTCTGGAAACACCATATATTTT
TRBJ2-5,-,-,TRBV6-1,CASRAGFETQYF,TGTGCCAGCAGGGCGGGTTTCGAGACCCAGTACTTC
TRBJ1-2,-,-,TRBV29-1,CSTDRRGGYGYTF,TGCAGCACGGACCGACGGGGCGGCTATGGCTACACCTTC
TRBJ1-5,-,-,TRBV30,CAWSVVGSPSNQPQHF,TGTGCCTGGAGTGTAGTCGGGTCACCTTCAAATCAGCCCCAGCATTTT
TRBJ2-3,TRBD2,-,TRBV27,CASRAGTRGTDTQYF,TGTGCCAGCAGGGCCGGGACTAGGGGTACAGATACGCAGTATTTT
TRBJ2-7,-,-,TRBV6-1,CASRLDLTSYEQYF,TGTGCCAGCAGGCTGGACCTTACGTCCTACGAGCAGTACTTC
TRBJ2-3,-,-,TRBV14,CASSQGGAPHTQYF,TGTGCCAGCAGCCAAGGGGGGGCTCCTCATACGCAGTATTTT
TRBJ2-5,-,once,TRBV30,CAWSVRGRTQETQYF,TGTGCCTGGAGTGTACGGGGGCGGACCCAAGAGACCCAGTACTTC
TRBJ2-6,-,few,TRBV7-2,CASSPGLSSGANVLTF,TGTGCCAGCAGCCCCGGACTGAGTTCTGGGGCCAACGTCCTGACTTTC
TRBJ1-5,-,-,TRBV11-1,CASSLQGGFDQPQHF,TGTGCCAGCAGCTTGCAGGGAGGTTTTGATCAGCCCCAGCATTTT